What follows are 18 T cell receptor beta chains derived from one specimen sequenced in a study of Graves' ophthalmopathy and Graves' hyperthyroidism (dated by TCRdb to 2017 to 2018). Sequenced on an Illumina HiSeq 2000. For repertoire sequencing, the TCR beta CDR3 regions were amplified from RNA transcripts. A first-round RT-PCR used HTBI primers with the Qiagen OneStep RT-PCR kit, followed by a second-round multiplex PCR, size selection and purification. TCRdb passed the public sequencing reads through fastp at Q25 and MiXCR, retaining productive beta sequences. CDR3 protein duplicates are merged, each entry listing the most common genes and DNA. The sample records some 380,000 distinct CDR3 sequences, 15% of which are singletons. The ten largest clonotypes hold 5.5% to 8% of the sample. Sequencing was done on a sample of peripheral blood. The source is a woman under 30 with stable Graves' hyperthyroidism. Donor details come from another sample of the same person, matched by shared clones.

This clonotype was observed at least ten times. The V call is TRBV12-3 or TRBV12-4, the J call TRBJ2-5; 12 bases map to TRBD2. This CDR3 region has 15 residues. V shed 6 bases and J 3 bases; nucleotides not matched to a gene: 5. As DNA, the CDR3 is TGTGCCAGCAGCCGCAGACTAGCGGGGGAAGAGACCCAGTACTTC. This sequence encodes CASSRRLAGEETQYF.

This clonotype has ten or more counts. The chain is built from TRBV28 and TRBJ1-5; no firm D call. V dropped 5 bases and J dropped 4 bases, with 12 bases sitting between them. Germline V gene lookup returns CDR1 MDHEN and CDR2 SYDVKM. There are 14 residues in the CDR3. The CDR3 protein is CASSPSLGNQPQHF. Here the CDR3 DNA reads TGTGCCAGCAGTCCGTCGCTCGGGAATCAGCCCCAGCATTTT.

This clonotype was seen repeatedly, ten times or more. The CDR3 DNA reads TGTGCCAGCAGCGTAGGGGACAGTAGGTACGAGCAGTACTTC. Translating it yields CASSVGDSRYEQYF. This chain links TRBV9 with TRBJ2-7; 7 bases map to TRBD1. CDR3 length: 14 residues. The J segment lost 4 bases and the V segment lost 0 bases, leaving 4 bases of the junction unmatched. Germline V lookup: CDR1 SGDLS, CDR2 YYNGEE. The full variable domain, rest sourced from reference TRBV9 and TRBJ2-7, is DSGVTQTPKHLITATGQRVTLRCSPRSGDLSVYWYQQSLDQGLQFLIQYYNGEERAKGNILERFSAQQFPDLHSELNLSSLELGDSALYFCASSVGDSRYEQYFGPGTRLTVT.

Remarks on this clonotype: No conserved phenylalanine or tryptophan ends this CDR3, so it is likely a read error. The DNA is left out, because the CDR3 cannot be placed on it with certainty; the CDR3 is given as TCRdb lists it. The V call is TRBV12-3 or TRBV12-4, the J call TRBJ1-5. Ends included, the CDR3 has 15 residues. The CDR3 sequence is CASSLEAVSNQPQQV.

At least ten counts were recorded for this clonotype. One end of the junction varies from germline; a read error may be responsible. The chain carries TRBV28 and TRBJ2-4; D may be TRBD2 (5 bases). This CDR3 has 15 amino acids. The V gene's germline CDR1 is MDHEN and CDR2 SYDVKM. For the CDR3, the DNA is TGTGCCAGCAGTTTGGTCGGCCTAGCCAAAAACATTAAGTACTTC. This codes for CASSLVGLAKNIKYF.

This clonotype was observed many times. The chain is built from TRBV6-2 or TRBV6-3 and TRBJ2-1, with 15 bases matching TRBD2. CDR3 length: 20 amino acids. V lost 2 bases to trimming and J lost 1 base; unmatched junction nucleotides: 9. Germline loops: CDR1 MNHEY, CDR2 SVGEGT. The CDR3, as DNA: TGTGCCAGCAGTTACCAGGGACTAGCGGGGGGCTTCGGTTCCTACAATGAGCAGTTCTTC. Translated: CASSYQGLAGGFGSYNEQFF.

At least ten counts were recorded for this clonotype. This chain joins TRBV6-2 or TRBV6-3 and TRBJ2-7, with 7 bases fitting TRBD1. J lost 0 bases, V lost 2 bases, and 16 bases had no gene match. This CDR3 has 19 residues. Germline loops: CDR1 MNHEY, CDR2 SVGEGT. Here the CDR3 DNA reads TGTGCCAGCAGTTACCCCTGGGACAGCTCCCTAACTAGCTCCTACGAGCAGTACTTC. The encoded protein is CASSYPWDSSLTSSYEQYF.

This clonotype has a count of ten or more. The chain carries TRBV6-5 and TRBJ1-5; D unresolved. V shed 3 bases and J shed 7 bases, with 13 bases lying between them. CDR3 size: 14 residues. CDR1 and CDR2 (germline): MNHEY, SVGAGI. The CDR3 region is CASSYGLGSQPQHF. Here the CDR3 DNA reads TGTGCCAGCAGTTATGGATTAGGGAGCCAGCCCCAGCATTTT.

This clonotype was observed at least ten times. The rearrangement joins TRBV5-1 to TRBJ2-7, with TRBD2 matching over 9 bases. CDR1 and CDR2 from the germline V gene are SGHRS and YFSETQ. V lost 4 bases to trimming and J lost 3 bases; unmatched junction nucleotides: 8. This CDR3 comprises 15 residues. CDR3 coding DNA: TGCGCCAGCAGCATTAGACTAGCGGACATCTACGAGCAGTACTTC. Its protein is CASSIRLADIYEQYF.

This clonotype was seen ten or more times. V and J are TRBV29-1 and TRBJ2-7, with D possibly called TRBD1 or TRBD2 (6 bases each). CDR3 size: 14 residues. Germline V gene sequence: CDR1 SQVTM, CDR2 ANQGSEA. V shed 1 base and J shed 3 bases, with 13 bases lying between them. CDR3 sequence: CSVEGGATLYEQYF. The DNA of the CDR3 is TGCAGCGTTGAAGGGGGGGCCACCCTCTACGAGCAGTACTTC.

This clonotype was recorded many times. The V and J genes are TRBV18 and TRBJ1-1; a possible D gene is TRBD1 (5 bases). Germline V CDR1 and CDR2: KGHSH, LQKENI. The CDR3 totals 14 residues. Trimming took off 3 bases at V and 3 bases at J, with 11 bases between the two ends. CDR3 residues: CASSPGQGYTEAFF. In nucleotides, the CDR3 is TGTGCCAGCTCACCCGGGCAGGGTTACACTGAAGCTTTCTTT.

A few counts support this clonotype. This CDR3 is CASSRRPGVGVNTEAFF. The CDR3 nucleotides read TGCGCCAGCAGCCGACGGCCGGGAGTAGGGGTGAACACTGAAGCTTTCTTT. The gene calls are TRBV5-1 and TRBJ1-1, with TRBD1 as a possible D gene (5 bases). V dropped 4 bases and J dropped 0 bases, with 19 bases sitting between them. The CDR3 has 17 amino acids. Germline CDR1 SGHRS, CDR2 YFSETQ.

As to this clonotype: The junction departs from the called germline gene at one end, perhaps through a read error. V and J are TRBV7-3 and TRBJ1-1; D remains unclear. The CDR3 loop spans 12 amino acids. Germline CDR1 and CDR2: SGHTA and FQGTGA. The CDR3 reads CAISLVGRSPFF. CDR3 nucleotide sequence: TGTGCCATCAGCTTAGTCGGCAGGTCGCCTTTCTTT.

This clonotype has at least ten counts. This chain connects TRBV2 to TRBJ1-5; D is possibly TRBD1 (5 bases). Per the germline V gene, CDR1 is SNHLY and CDR2 is FYNNEI. This CDR3 comprises 15 residues. V lost 5 bases and J 3 bases, leaving 14 bases between the germline ends. The CDR3 DNA is TGTGCCAGCAGTTCCCAAAAGGGGTACAATCAGCCCCAGCATTTT. It yields the protein CASSSQKGYNQPQHF.

V usage is TRBV6-4 and J usage is TRBJ2-4; D gene uncertain. V was shortened by 4 bases and J by 3 bases, with 4 bases between the two germline ends. Per the germline V gene, CDR1 is MRHNA and CDR2 is SNTAGT. There are 12 residues in the CDR3. The CDR3 coding sequence is TGTGCCAGCAGTGCCTTCAAAAACATTCAGTACTTC. This sequence encodes CASSAFKNIQYF.

This clonotype was recorded at least ten times. The chain recombines TRBV19 with TRBJ2-5; 10 bases are a match to TRBD2. The CDR3 has 16 residues. CDR1 and CDR2 from the germline V gene are LNHDA and SQIVND (reference sequence). V trimming: 5 bases; J trimming: 6 bases; junction bases outside the gene matches: 12. Here the CDR3 reads CASSPRAGTSEQTQYF. For the CDR3, the DNA is TGTGCCAGTAGTCCGAGGGCCGGGACTAGCGAACAGACCCAGTACTTC.

This clonotype was detected many times. The chain couples TRBV6-1 to TRBJ1-2; no reliable D call. Germline CDR1 reads MNHNS; CDR2 reads SASEGT. The germline V and J ends were trimmed by 4 bases and 3 bases, with 12 bases remaining between them. The CDR3 runs 14 residues. The CDR3 here is CASSASGVYYGYTF. As DNA, the CDR3 is TGTGCCAGCAGTGCCTCCGGGGTTTACTATGGCTACACCTTC.

This clonotype was counted ten times or more. The chain employs TRBV3-1 and TRBJ1-6; D gene unclear. This CDR3 contains 14 residues. Germline CDR1 is LGHDT and CDR2 is YNNKEL (reference sequence). Trimming took 4 bases from V and 5 from J, leaving 9 bases between them. CDR3 protein: CASSLHTDNSPLHF. CDR3 in DNA: TGTGCCAGCAGCCTACACACCGATAATTCACCCCTCCACTTT. Complete variable domain (other parts from reference TRBV3-1 and TRBJ1-6): DTAVSQTPKYLVTQMGNDKSIKCEQNLGHDTMYWYKQDSKKFLKIMFSYNNKELIINETVPNRFSPKSPDKAHLNLHINSLELGDSAVYFCASSLHTDNSPLHFGNGTRLTVT.